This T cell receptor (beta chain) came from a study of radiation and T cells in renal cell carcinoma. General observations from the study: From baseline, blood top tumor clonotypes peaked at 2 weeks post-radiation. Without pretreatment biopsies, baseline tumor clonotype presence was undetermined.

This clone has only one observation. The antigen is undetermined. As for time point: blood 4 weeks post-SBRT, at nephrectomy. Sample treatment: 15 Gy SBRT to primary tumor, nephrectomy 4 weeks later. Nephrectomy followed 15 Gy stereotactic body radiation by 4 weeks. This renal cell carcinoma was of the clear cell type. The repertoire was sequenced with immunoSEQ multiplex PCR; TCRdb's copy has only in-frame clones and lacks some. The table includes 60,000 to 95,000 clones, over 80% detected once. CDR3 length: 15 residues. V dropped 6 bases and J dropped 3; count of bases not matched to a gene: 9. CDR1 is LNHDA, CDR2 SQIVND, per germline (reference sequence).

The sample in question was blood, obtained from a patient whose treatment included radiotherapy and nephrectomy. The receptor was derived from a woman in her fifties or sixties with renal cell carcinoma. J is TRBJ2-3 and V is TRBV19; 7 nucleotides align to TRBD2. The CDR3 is CASSPSAGVTDTQYF. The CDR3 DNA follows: TGTGCCAGTAGCCCCTCTGCGGGAGTGACAGATACGCAGTATTTT.